This TCR beta chain was recorded in a study of blood T cell repertoires in COVID-19. The data were produced by immunoSEQ multiplex PCR, yet TCRdb's version contains in-frame clones alone and is incomplete. The sample shows roughly 130,000 clones, about three quarters of them seen only once. Germline CDR1 reads SGHTA; CDR2 reads FQGNSA. This CDR3 region has 14 residues. Deletions cut 5 bases from V and 4 bases from J, with 12 bases between. This clone was found once. The TCR sequence derives from a man aged 50 or older with acute or convalescent COVID-19. The chain joins TRBV7-2 to TRBJ1-5; no definite D call. Sequencing input: peripheral blood. The CDR3 is CASSLDGMNQPQHF. The CDR3 DNA follows: TGTGCCAGCAGCCTCGACGGGATGAATCAGCCCCAGCATTTT.